This TCR beta chain was recovered during a study of blood T cell repertoires in COVID-19 (dated by TCRdb to 2019 to 2021). Regarding the complete study: Collaborator samples came from the United States, Italy and Spain and covered acute and convalescent phases of COVID-19. The material from the prospective study consisted of cDNA or gDNA derived from T cells, B-cell-depleted T cells, or PBMCs. Deeply sampled blood TCRbeta repertoires from subjects exposed to, actively infected with, or recovered from COVID-19 were included in the dataset. The repertoires were made available in a free public database intended to serve as a resource for research on the immune response to SARS-CoV-2. Samples came from the ongoing ImmuneRACE study (first 160 participants) plus 1,254 subjects from 6 global collaborators. Sample metadata almost always included a de-identified subject ID, COVID-19 status, age in years and sex. HLA class I and class II types, where available, came from metadata supplied by the sample provider rather than from assay-based typing.

The CDR3, from cysteine to phenylalanine, totals 15 residues. The only DNA kept is the CDR3, 45 bases in frame from the first base. Trimming removed 5 bases from V and 5 bases from J; the gene matches leave 5 bases unexplained. CDR1 SGHVS and CDR2 FQNEAQ were looked up in the germline V gene. Whole blood was collected in K2EDTA tubes by collaborating institutions according to the institutions' own protocols. For TCRbeta analysis, collaborators shipped samples in one of three forms: frozen whole blood, isolated PBMCs, or DNA extracted from either of those sample types. The immunoSEQ Assay, a bias-controlled multiplex PCR, was used to amplify TCRbeta CDR3 regions from genomic DNA. In the original analysis: The number of nucleated cells in each sample was estimated by amplification of reference gene primers within the assay. Sequence reads were collapsed and filtered to measure the absolute abundance of every unique TCRbeta CDR3 rearrangement. For each sample, productive Simpson clonality was calculated as the square root of Simpson's diversity index across productive rearrangements. TCRdb retrieved this table from immuneACCESS and kept in-frame rearrangements only. Not all clones are present; in checked studies, unresolved V genes account for under half, and no reason is known for the remainder. V, J and clone size are those of that table, while D and trimming were read from the DNA. Within this sample are about 250,000 clones, with approximately 90% of them counted one time only. The top ten clones comprise around 0.8% of the sample.

Findings and caveats that apply to the study as a whole: The amount of clinical and demographic metadata varied by source and participant and was provided uncurated.

Note on this clone: No cognate antigen has been identified for it. Per-base qualities were not stored, and no clone one base away is much larger.

The receptor was isolated from a man younger than 40 with acute or convalescent COVID-19. The chain couples TRBV7-8 to TRBJ2-2; 10 bases in between match TRBD1. The sample consisted of peripheral blood. The CDR3 loop reads CASSHGDRGTGELFF. DNA sequence: TGTGCCAGCAGCCACGGGGACAGGGGAACCGGGGAGCTGTTTTTT. The entire variable domain, with the stretches around the CDR3 drawn from the reference TRBV7-8 and TRBJ2-2 proteins, is GAGVSQSPRYKVAKRGQDVALRCDPISGHVSLFWYQQALGQGPEFLTYFQNEAQLDKSGLPSDRFFAERPEGSVSTLKIQRTQQEDSAVYLCASSHGDRGTGELFFGEGSRLTVL.